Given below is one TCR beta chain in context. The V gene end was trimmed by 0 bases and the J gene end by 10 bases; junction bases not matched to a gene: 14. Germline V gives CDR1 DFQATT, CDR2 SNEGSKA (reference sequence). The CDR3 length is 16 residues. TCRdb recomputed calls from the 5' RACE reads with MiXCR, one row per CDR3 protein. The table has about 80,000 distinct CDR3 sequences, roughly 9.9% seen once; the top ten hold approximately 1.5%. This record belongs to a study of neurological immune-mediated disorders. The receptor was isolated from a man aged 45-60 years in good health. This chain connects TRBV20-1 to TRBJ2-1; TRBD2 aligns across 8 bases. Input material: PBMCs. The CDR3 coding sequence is TGCAGTGCTAGAGATTACCGCCGGGGGGGCCCCTCCGAGCAGTTCTTC. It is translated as CSARDYRRGGPSEQFF.